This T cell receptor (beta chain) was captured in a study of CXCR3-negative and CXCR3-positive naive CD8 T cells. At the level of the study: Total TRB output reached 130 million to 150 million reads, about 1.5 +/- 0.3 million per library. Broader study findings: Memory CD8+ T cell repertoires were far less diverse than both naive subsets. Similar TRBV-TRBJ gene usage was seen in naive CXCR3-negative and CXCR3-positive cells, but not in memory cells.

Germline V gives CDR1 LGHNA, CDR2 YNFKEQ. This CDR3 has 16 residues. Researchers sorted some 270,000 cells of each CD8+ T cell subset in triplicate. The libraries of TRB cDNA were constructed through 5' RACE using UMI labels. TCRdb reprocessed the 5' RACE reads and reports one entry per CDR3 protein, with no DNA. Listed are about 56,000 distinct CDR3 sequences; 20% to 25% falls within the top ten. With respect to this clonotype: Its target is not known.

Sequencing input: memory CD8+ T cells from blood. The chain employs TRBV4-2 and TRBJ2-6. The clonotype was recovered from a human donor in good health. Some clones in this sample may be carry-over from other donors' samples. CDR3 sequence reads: CASSPSESSGANVLTF.